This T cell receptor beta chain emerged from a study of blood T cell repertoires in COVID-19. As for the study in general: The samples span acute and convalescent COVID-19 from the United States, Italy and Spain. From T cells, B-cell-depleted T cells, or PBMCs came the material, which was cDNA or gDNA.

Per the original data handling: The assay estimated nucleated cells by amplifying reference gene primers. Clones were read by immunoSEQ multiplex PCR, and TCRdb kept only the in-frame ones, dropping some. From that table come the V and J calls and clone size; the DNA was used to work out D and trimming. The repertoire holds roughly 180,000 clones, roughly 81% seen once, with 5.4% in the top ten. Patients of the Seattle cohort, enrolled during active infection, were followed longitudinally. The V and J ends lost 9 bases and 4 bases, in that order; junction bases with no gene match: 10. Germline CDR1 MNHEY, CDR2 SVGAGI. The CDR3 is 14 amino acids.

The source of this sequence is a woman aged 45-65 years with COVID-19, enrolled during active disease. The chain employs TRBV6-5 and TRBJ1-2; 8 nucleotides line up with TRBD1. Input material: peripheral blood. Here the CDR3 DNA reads TGTGCCAGGGACGCGGACAGGGCTGTCTATGGCTACACCTTC. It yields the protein CARDADRAVYGYTF.